These 4 T cell receptor beta chains originate from one sample sequenced in a study of vaccination effects on CD4 cells after COVID-19. These receptors are not linked to any known antigen. Within the ViraFEST assay, antigen-specific CD4+ T cells underwent expansion with viral peptide pools prior to sequencing. It was after nine to ten days of culture that CD4+ T cells were isolated. Having tested negative for nucleocapsid antibodies, the vaccine recipients showed no prior SARS-CoV-2 infection. The method was immunoSEQ multiplex PCR; TCRdb's version includes in-frame clones alone and lacks a portion of them. The sample yields fewer than 55,000 clones, roughly three quarters seen once. This specimen consisted of CD4+ T cells from PBMCs cultured with HCoV-OC43 spike peptides, obtained before COVID-19 vaccination. Regarding subset: HCoV-OC43 spike overlapping peptide pool stimulation. The receptors were gathered from a human donor who received a COVID-19 vaccine.

V gene TRBV5-1 combines with J gene TRBJ1-2; D is undetermined. The CDR3 contains 13 residues. Trimming took 3 bases from V and 5 from J, leaving 11 bases between them. The V gene's germline CDR1 is SGHRS and CDR2 YFSETQ. In DNA, the CDR3 is TGCGCCAGCAGCTCGACGAATAGTTATGGCTACACCTTC. Translating gives CASSSTNSYGYTF. The entire variable domain, with the rest obtained from reference TRBV5-1 and TRBJ1-2, is as follows: KAGVTQTPRYLIKTRGQQVTLSCSPISGHRSVSWYQQTPGQGLQFLFEYFSETQRNKGNFPGRFSGRQFSNSRSEMNVSTLELGDSALYLCASSSTNSYGYTFGSGTRLTVV.

The rearrangement joins TRBV28 to TRBJ2-3, with D hard to call. Per germline, CDR1 MDHEN and CDR2 SYDVKM. The CDR3 loop spans 13 amino acids. With 6 bases removed from V and 2 bases from J, the gap between germline ends came to 9 bases. CDR3 nucleotides: TGTGCCAGCAGGCCGTCGTACACAGATACGCAGTATTTT. Encoded protein: CASRPSYTDTQYF.

This rearrangement joins TRBV7-9 to TRBJ1-1; maybe TRBD1 (5 bases). V was clipped by 1 base and J by 4 bases, with 13 bases between them. The CDR3 runs 15 residues. CDR1 and CDR2 (germline): SEHNR, FQNEAQ (reference sequence). The CDR3, as DNA: TGTGCCAGCAGCTTAGAAGTGGGGCGTAGCACTGAAGCTTTCTTT. Translation: CASSLEVGRSTEAFF.

DNA for the CDR3: TGCAGCGTTGAGTCTTCAAGGCGAGAGACCCAGTACTTC. Amino acid sequence: CSVESSRRETQYF. This chain joins TRBV29-1 and TRBJ2-5; D is unclear. V lost 3 bases to trimming and J lost 4 bases, with 12 bases between them. CDR1 and CDR2 from the germline V gene are SQVTM and ANQGSEA. This CDR3 spans 13 amino acids.